This T cell receptor (beta chain) was identified during a study of T cell responses to AZD1222 COVID-19 vaccine. Clones were read by immunoSEQ multiplex PCR, and TCRdb kept only the in-frame ones, dropping some. The sample consists of 130,000 to 150,000 clones, over 80% of them appearing once. Unmatched junction bases numbered 14, after V lost 3 bases and J lost 8 bases. The CDR3 runs to 16 residues. The V gene's germline CDR1 is MGHRA and CDR2 YSYEKL. The TCR was taken from an adult in good health. The gene calls are TRBV4-1 and TRBJ1-2; TRBD1 matches at 8 bases. The sample here was peripheral blood, taken on day 0 of MenACWY control vaccination. The CDR3 here is CASSQPGTGGREGYTF. The CDR3 DNA reads TGCGCCAGCAGCCAGCCGGGAACAGGGGGAAGGGAAGGCTACACCTTC.